Each of the 5 T cell receptor beta chains below was sequenced from the same sample in a study of technical replicates of blood from a handful of donors. The table came from immunoSEQ multiplex PCR; TCRdb's copy has only in-frame clones and leaves some out. This table holds tens of thousands of clones, almost 97% found once. Sequencing was carried out using T cells isolated from PBMCs. Source of these receptors: a human donor in good health.

This chain uses TRBV11-2 with TRBJ2-5; 8 nucleotides match TRBD2. J gave up 4 bases and V 5 bases, and 12 bases lay outside the gene matches. Germline CDR1 SGHAT, CDR2 FQNNGV. This CDR3 region has 16 residues. CDR3 loop: CASSPGVAGIRETQYF. In nucleotides, the CDR3 is TGTGCCAGCAGCCCGGGGGTAGCGGGAATTCGAGAGACCCAGTACTTC. Full variable domain (missing parts from reference TRBV11-2 and TRBJ2-5): EAGVAQSPRYKIIEKRQSVAFWCNPISGHATLYWYQQILGQGPKLLIQFQNNGVVDDSQLPKDRFSAERLKGVDSTLKIQPAKLEDSAVYLCASSPGVAGIRETQYFGPGTRLLVL.

Notes on this clone: The same CDR3 also results from other DNA sequences found in this sample. The chain carries TRBV5-6 and TRBJ2-3; D is perhaps TRBD2 (6 bases). Deletions cut 2 bases from V and 6 bases from J, with 7 bases between. The CDR3 is made up of 12 amino acids. Looked up from germline, CDR1 is SGHDT and CDR2 is YYEEEE. CDR3 DNA: TGTGCCAGCAGCTTTGGGGGGGATACGCAGTATTTT. It translates to CASSFGGDTQYF.

The CDR3 is CASSSRYFEQYF. CDR3 sequence (DNA): TGTGCCAGCAGCTCCAGGTATTTCGAGCAGTACTTC. The chain couples TRBV7-9 to TRBJ2-7; D unresolved. This CDR3 has 12 residues. Deletions cut 4 bases from V and 6 bases from J, with 10 bases between. Per the germline V gene, CDR1 is SEHNR and CDR2 is FQNEAQ (reference sequence). The whole variable domain, filled in from reference TRBV7-9 and TRBJ2-7, reads DTGVSQNPRHKITKRGQNVTFRCDPISEHNRLYWYRQTLGQGPEFLTYFQNEAQLEKSRLLSDRFSAERPKGSFSTLEIQRTEQGDSAMYLCASSSRYFEQYFGPGTRLTVT.

This sequence joins TRBV6-6 and TRBJ1-1, with D possibly TRBD1 on 5 matching bases. CDR1 and CDR2 (germline): MNHNY, SVGAGI (reference sequence). Trimming removed 7 bases from V and 5 bases from J, with 23 bases in between. The CDR3 has 16 residues. The CDR3 bases are TGTGCCAGCATACCAACTTTTGTAACGGGACTAACTGAAGCTTTCTTT. This translates into CASIPTFVTGLTEAFF.

V is TRBV7-8 and J is TRBJ2-3; no clear D. This CDR3 region has 16 residues. Trimming left V 1 base short and J 1 base short, with 12 bases between. Germline V gives CDR1 SGHVS, CDR2 FQNEAQ. The CDR3 spells CASSLVFGEGTDTQYF. The CDR3 nucleotides read TGTGCCAGCAGCTTAGTCTTTGGCGAGGGCACAGATACGCAGTATTTT.